This TCR beta chain stems from a study of blood T cell repertoires in COVID-19 (dated by TCRdb to the early 2020s). A note on the overall study: Collaborator samples came from the United States, Italy and Spain and covered acute and convalescent phases of COVID-19. The prospective study material was composed of cDNA or gDNA derived from T cells, B-cell-depleted T cells, or PBMCs. Deeply sampled blood TCRbeta repertoires from subjects exposed to, actively infected with, or recovered from COVID-19 were included in the dataset. The repertoires were made available in a free public database intended to serve as a resource for research on the immune response to SARS-CoV-2. Samples came from the ongoing ImmuneRACE study (first 160 participants) plus 1,254 subjects from 6 global collaborators. Nearly every sample came with metadata listing a de-identified subject ID, COVID-19 status, age in years and sex. Where available, HLA class I and class II types were taken from metadata supplied by the sample provider and were not determined by assay-based typing. What the authors observed across the whole study: The amount of clinical and demographic metadata varied by source and participant and was provided uncurated.

V and J are trimmed by 0 bases and 7 bases, and the gene matches miss 11 bases of the junction. The CDR3 contains 16 residues, cysteine and phenylalanine counted. Just CDR3 DNA is preserved here, 48 bases in frame from base 1. Per the germline V gene, LGHNA is the CDR1 and YSLEER is the CDR2. The collaborating institutions used their own protocols to collect whole blood in K2EDTA tubes. For TCRbeta analysis, collaborators shipped samples as frozen whole blood, isolated PBMCs, or DNA extracted from either of those sample types. As to this clone: Its antigen is still unknown. No base-level quality is on record; no much larger clone is a single base apart.

TCRbeta CDR3 regions were amplified from genomic DNA using the immunoSEQ Assay, a bias-controlled multiplex PCR. The paper's data handling went like this. Nucleated cell counts per sample were estimated from amplification of reference gene primers within the assay. To quantify the absolute abundance of each unique TCRbeta CDR3 rearrangement, sequence reads were collapsed and filtered. Productive Simpson clonality was computed per sample as the square root of Simpson's diversity index over productive rearrangements. TCRdb took this table from immuneACCESS and kept in-frame rearrangements with V and J called. Such tables lack part of the clones; where checked against another copy, unresolved V genes explain under half of the gap, and the rest is unexplained. The DNA gave D and trimming, while V, J and clone size come from that table. The sample has about 200,000 clones on record, around nine tenths of them singletons. Around 2.7% of the sample comes from the top ten.

This clonotype originated in a man aged 60-69 years with acute or convalescent COVID-19. Sequencing used peripheral blood. This sequence uses TRBV4-3 and TRBJ2-7; 8 central nucleotides agree with TRBD1. The DNA reads as follows: TGCGCCAGCAGCCAAGACAGGGGGCGCGGTTTTGGGGAGCAGTACTTC. This yields the protein CASSQDRGRGFGEQYF.